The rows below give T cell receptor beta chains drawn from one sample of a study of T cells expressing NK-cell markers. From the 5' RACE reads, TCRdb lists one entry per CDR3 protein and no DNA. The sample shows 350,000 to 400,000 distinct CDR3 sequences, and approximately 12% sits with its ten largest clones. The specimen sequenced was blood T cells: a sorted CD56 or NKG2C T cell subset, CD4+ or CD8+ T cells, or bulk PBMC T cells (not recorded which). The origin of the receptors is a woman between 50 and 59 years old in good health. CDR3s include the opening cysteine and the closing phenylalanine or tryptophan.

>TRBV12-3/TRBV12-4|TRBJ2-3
CASTITGDEKNTQYF
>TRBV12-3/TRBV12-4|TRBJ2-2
CASSLFPSGTTGELFF
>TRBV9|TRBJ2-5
CASSVDTTYQETQYF
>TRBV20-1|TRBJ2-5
CSANRQSQETQYF
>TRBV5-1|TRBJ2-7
CASSLAGRPSEQYF
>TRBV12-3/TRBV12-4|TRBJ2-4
CASSLQLAKNIQYF
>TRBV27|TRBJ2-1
CASSGQTAEQFF
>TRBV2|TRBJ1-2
CASKRTRDVGYTF
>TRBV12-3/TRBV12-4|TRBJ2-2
CASSRRVGELFF
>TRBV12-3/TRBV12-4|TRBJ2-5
CASSPIQGVRETQYF
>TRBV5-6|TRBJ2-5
CASSLAGAAYSPLETQYF
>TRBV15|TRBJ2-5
CATSNLSPAQETQYF
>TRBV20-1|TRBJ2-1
CSARETARTEFF
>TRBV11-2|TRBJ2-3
CASRTSGSSSDTQYF
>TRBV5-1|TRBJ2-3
CASSLVLAGGGTDTQYF
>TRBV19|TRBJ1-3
CASSIRGNTIYF
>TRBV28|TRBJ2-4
CASESFAKNIQYF
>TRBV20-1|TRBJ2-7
CSASYAGGGFSYEQYF
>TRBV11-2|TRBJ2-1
CASSPNLVYEQFF
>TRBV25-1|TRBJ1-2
CASSAGTGRDGYTF
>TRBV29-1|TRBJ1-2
CSVDSGLGYGYTF
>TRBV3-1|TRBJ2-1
CASSQAAVNEQFF
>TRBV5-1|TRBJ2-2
CASSEGTVAGGLMNTGELFF
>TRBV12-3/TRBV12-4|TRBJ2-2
CASSFSILVAGEPGELFF
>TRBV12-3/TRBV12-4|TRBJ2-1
CASSPKTGKISYNEQFF
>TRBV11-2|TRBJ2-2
CASSPLATTGELFF
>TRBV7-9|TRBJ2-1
CASSLASGSEGEQFF
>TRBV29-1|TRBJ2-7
CSVHSGSFGEQYF
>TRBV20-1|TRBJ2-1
CSAVPRGGTKGNEQFF
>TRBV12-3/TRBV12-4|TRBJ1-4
CASSPQTPGNEKLFF
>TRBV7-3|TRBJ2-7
CASSPAGGDEQYF
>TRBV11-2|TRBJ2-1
CASSYVRDSPDNEQFF
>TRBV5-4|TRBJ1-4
CASSSHRGSNEKLFF
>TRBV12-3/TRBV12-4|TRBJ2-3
CASSSEGGADTQYF
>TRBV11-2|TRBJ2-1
CASSHPIGADEQFF
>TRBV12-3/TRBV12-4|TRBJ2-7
CASSFSPSGSREQYF
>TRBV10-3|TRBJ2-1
CAISTSGRAGEQFF
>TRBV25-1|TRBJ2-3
CASSEKRSGRSTDTQYF
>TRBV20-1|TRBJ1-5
CSARDQIGNQPQHF
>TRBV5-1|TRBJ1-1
CASSLERTEAFF
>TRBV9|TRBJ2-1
CASSFSSGRSGNEQFF
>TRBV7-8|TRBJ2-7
CASSTKQTGTSDPYEQYF
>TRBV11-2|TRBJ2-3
CASSLFDWPSTDTQYF
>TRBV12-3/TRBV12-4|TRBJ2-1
CASSFWAGGDFSSYNEQFF
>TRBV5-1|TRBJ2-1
CASSRLADEQFF
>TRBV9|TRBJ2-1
CASSFLPGLADNEQFF
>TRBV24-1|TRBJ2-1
CATSVAVPGYNEQFF
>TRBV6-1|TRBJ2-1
CASSKTGTGVEQFF
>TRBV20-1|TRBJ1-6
CSAIVYGSYNSPLHF
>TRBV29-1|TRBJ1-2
CSVQDTNGYTF
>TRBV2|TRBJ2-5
CASSEAGSGPETQYF
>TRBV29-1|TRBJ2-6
CSVDSLSPTSGANVLTF
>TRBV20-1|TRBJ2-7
CSAASVAGTGYHEQYF
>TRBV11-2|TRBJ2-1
CASSAARAGVYNEQFF